This T cell receptor (beta chain) was captured by sequencing in a study of T cell repertoires in cytomegalovirus infection. Study details: The authors used CMV epitopes that were HLA-C-restricted (recently identified) and HLA-B-restricted (well studied). In public TCR beta signatures, there were indications of both CMV infection and matching HLA type. Whole-study findings and limits: In two of eight donors, the top clonotype was HLA-C-restricted CMV-specific. Summed frequency of public TCR beta families distinguished CMV carriers with the relevant HLA.

A few counts support this clonotype. Its antigen is currently unknown. The CDR3 runs to 11 residues. Trimming shortened V by 9 bases and J by 6 bases, and 11 bases separated the two germline ends. Germline V CDR1 and CDR2: MNHNY, SVGAGI (reference sequence). TCRdb recomputed calls from the reads with MiXCR, one row per CDR3 protein. Here the sample spans some 43,000 distinct CDR3 sequences, roughly 20% being singletons. Specimen: CD8+ T cells from cultured PBMCs, collected from culture after CMV antigen stimulation. The chain carries TRBV6-6 and TRBJ1-2, with D possibly TRBD1 on 6 matching bases. This sequence was found in a human donor in good health (CMV status not recorded). Some clones in this sample may be carry-over from other donors' samples. The CDR3 region is CASTGIHGYTF. As DNA, the CDR3 is TGTGCCAGTACAGGGATCCATGGCTACACCTTC.